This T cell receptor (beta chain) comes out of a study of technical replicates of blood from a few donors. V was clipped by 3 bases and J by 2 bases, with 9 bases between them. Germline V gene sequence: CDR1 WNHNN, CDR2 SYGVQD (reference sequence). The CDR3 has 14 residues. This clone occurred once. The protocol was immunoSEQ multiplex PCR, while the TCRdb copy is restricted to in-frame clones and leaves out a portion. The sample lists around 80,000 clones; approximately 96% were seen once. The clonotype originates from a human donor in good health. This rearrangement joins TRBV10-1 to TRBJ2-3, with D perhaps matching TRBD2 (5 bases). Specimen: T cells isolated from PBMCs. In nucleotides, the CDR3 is TGCGCCAGCAGTGAAGCGGCACTCACAGATACGCAGTATTTT. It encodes CASSEAALTDTQYF.